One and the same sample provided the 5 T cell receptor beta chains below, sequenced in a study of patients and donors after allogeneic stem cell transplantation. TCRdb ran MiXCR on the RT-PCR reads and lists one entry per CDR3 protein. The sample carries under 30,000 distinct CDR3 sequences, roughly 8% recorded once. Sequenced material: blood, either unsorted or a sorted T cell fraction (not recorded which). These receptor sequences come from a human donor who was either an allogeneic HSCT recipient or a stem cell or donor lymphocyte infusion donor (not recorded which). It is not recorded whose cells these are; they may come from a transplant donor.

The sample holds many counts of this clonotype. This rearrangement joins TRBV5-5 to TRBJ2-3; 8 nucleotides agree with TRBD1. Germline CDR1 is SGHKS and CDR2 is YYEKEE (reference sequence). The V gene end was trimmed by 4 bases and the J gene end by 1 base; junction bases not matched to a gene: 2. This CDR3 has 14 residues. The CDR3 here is CASSPGQGTDTQYF. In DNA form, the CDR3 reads TGTGCCAGCAGCCCGGGACAGGGCACAGATACGCAGTATTTT.

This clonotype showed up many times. CDR3 nucleotide sequence: TGCGCCAGCAGCTTGTCAGGGGACTATGGCTACACCTTC. Translation gives CASSLSGDYGYTF. The chain links TRBV5-1 to TRBJ1-2; D is possibly TRBD1 (6 bases). The CDR3 covers 13 residues. The V end was cut by 1 base, the J end by 3 bases, with 7 bases between. CDR1 SGHRS and CDR2 YFSETQ come from the germline V gene.

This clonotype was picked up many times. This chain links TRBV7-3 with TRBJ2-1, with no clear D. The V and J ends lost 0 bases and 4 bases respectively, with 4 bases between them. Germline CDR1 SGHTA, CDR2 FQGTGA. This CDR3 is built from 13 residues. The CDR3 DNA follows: TGTGCCAGCAGCTTAACGGGGTACAATGAGCAGTTCTTC. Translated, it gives CASSLTGYNEQFF.

CDR3 nucleotides: TGCGCCAGCAGCTTGGGGACGGCCAGCGGGGTTACGCAGTATTTT. It yields the protein CASSLGTASGVTQYF. The chain combines TRBV5-1 with TRBJ2-3; 7 bases are a match to TRBD2. From germline, CDR1 is SGHRS and CDR2 YFSETQ. V lost 0 bases, J lost 8 bases, and 9 bases stayed unmatched. This CDR3 has 15 residues.

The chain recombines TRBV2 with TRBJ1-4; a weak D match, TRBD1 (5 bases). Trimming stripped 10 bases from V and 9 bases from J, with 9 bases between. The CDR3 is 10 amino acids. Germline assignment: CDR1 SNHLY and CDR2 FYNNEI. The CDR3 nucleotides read TGTGCCATAGGGACCCAAAAACTGTTTTTT. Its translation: CAIGTQKLFF.